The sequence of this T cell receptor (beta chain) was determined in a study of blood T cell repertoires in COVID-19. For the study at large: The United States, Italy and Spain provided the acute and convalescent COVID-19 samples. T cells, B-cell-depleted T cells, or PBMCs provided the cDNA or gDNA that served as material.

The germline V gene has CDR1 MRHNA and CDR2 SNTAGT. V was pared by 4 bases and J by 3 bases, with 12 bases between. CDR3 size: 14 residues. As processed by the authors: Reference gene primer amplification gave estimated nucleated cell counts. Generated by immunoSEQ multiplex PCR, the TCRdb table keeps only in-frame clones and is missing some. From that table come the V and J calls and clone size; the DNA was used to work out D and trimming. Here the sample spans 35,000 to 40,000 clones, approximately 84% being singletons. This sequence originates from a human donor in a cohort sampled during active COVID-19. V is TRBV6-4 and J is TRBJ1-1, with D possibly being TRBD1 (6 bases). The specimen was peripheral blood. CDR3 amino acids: CASSAGVWDTEAFF. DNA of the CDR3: TGTGCCAGCAGTGCAGGGGTTTGGGACACTGAAGCTTTCTTT.